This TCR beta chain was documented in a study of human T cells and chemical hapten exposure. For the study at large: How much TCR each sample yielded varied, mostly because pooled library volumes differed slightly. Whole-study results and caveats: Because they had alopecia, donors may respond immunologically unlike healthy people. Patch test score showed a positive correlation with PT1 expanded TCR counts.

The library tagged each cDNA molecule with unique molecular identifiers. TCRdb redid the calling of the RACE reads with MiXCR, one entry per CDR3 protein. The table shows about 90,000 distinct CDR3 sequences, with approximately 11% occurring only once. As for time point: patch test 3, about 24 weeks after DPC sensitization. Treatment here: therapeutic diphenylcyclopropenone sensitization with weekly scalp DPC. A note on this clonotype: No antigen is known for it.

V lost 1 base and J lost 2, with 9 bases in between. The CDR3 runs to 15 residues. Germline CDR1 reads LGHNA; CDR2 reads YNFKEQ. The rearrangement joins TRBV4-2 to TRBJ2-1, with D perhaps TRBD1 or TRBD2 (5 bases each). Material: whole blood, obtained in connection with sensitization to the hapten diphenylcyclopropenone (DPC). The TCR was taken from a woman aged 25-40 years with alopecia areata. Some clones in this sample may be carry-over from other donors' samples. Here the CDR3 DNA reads TGTGCCAGCAGCCAAGGGGACCCCACCTACAATGAGCAGTTCTTC. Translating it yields CASSQGDPTYNEQFF.